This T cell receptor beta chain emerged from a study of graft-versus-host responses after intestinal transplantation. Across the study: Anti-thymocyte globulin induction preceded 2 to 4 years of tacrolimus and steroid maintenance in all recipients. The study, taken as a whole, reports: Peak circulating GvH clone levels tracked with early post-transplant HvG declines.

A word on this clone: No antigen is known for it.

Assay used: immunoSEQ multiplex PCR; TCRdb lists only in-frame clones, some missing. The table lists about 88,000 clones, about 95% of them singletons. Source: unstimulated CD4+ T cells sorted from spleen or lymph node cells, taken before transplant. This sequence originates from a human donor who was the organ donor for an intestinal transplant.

The CDR3 here is CAVSGQAGGYTF. Written as DNA, the CDR3 is TGTGCGGTCTCGGGGCAGGCGGGCGGCTACACCTTC. The chain combines TRBV28 with TRBJ1-2, with D maybe TRBD1 (5 bases). CDR3 length: 12 residues. Germline CDR1 and CDR2: MDHEN and SYDVKM.